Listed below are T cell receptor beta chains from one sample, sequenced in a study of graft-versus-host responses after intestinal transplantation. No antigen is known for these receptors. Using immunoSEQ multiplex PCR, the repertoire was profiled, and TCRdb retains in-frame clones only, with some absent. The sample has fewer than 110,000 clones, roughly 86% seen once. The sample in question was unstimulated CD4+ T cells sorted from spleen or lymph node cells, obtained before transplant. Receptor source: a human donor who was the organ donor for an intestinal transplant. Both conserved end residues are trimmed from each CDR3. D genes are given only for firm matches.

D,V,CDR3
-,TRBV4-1,ASSQDQGSRNTIY
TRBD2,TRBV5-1,ASSPGTSGGETQY
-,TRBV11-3,ASSRGDRNYEQY
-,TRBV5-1,ASSFGSSSGVEQF
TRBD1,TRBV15,ATSRAGGYGYT
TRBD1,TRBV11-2,ASSLRMDRAGTNEQF
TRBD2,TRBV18,ASSPPLVQRGTYEQY
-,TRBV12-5,ASCTISGLPGEQF
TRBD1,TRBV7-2,ASSLRQGPDTQY
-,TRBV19,ASSMGFLLLNSPLH
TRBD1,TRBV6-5,ASRRQGAIYGYT
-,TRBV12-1,ASSFRTSGTADTQY
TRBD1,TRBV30,AWSVTGRTEAF
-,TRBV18,ASSRSQETQY
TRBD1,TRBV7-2,ASSPGDRPNYGYT
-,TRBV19,ASSVRGAGAFTDTQY
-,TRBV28,ASSTHKSTNEKLF
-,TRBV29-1,SVGGRMNTEAF
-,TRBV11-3,ASSSRRGGWDTEAF
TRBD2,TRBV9,ASSGTSGSVWADTQY
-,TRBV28,ASSPQGVPQETQY
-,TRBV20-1,SASSGEGYT
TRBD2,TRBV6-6,ASSFSGGASYEQY
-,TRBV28,ASSLEGYGYT
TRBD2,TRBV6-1,ASSAGLAGVYEQY
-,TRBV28,ASSFPRVSGEQY
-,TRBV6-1,ASSEGRARDNQPQH
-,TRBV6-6,ASSYDGPQH
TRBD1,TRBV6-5,ASSYAQGAPNTEAF
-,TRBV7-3,ASSKNGGGRTDMQY
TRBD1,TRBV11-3,ASSASGTGGSSYEQY
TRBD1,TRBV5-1,ASGTGASPLH
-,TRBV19,ASSIHRGADSGANVLT
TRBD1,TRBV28,ASNSAQGKNIQY
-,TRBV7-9,ASSLATETNEKLF
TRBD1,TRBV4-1,ASSRGQGSYNEQF
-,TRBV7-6,ASSPTSLREQY
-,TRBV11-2,ASSRLQGTEAF
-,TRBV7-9,ASSLAEGQGETYEQY
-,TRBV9,ASSPGILQETQY
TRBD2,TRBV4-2,ASSQEGGLANTGELF
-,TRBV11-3,ASSLTVGVGEAF
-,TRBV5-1,ASSLMGGTEAF
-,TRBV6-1,ASSEGGTFRETQY
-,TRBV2,ASSEARRRYNEQF
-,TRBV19,ASRQGINYGYT
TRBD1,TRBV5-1,ASSLQDRGLETQY
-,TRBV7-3,ASSFGQYNSPLH
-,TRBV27,ASSPFHRNTIY
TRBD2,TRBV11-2,ASSLVRSGGAGEQF
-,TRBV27,ASSPRNQPQH
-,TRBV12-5,ASGLVLRGHGSPLH
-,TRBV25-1,ASSESFRPYEQY
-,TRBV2,ASSADGYNEQF
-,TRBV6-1,ASRDSGRERKLF
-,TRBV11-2,ASSKQVSYEQY
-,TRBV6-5,ASRGHTNTEAF
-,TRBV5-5,ASSLDPGTGQY
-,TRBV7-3,ASSLTGDRSYGYT
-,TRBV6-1,ASSDYSNQPQH